These 2 T cell receptor beta chains share one sample of origin, sequenced in a study of cytomegalovirus exposure and HLA in healthy donors. Amplification used 60 Vbeta primers and 13 Jbeta primers. The table came from immunoSEQ multiplex PCR; TCRdb's copy has only in-frame clones and leaves some out. The sample contains about 120,000 clones, 79% of which appear only once. The specimen was PBMCs. Source of these receptors: a man in his thirties or forties in good health and CMV-seropositive.

The chain employs TRBV9 and TRBJ1-6; D possibly corresponds to TRBD1 (6 bases). V lost 0 bases to trimming and J lost 7 bases, with 17 bases between them. The CDR3 runs to 17 residues. Germline V gene data show CDR1 as SGDLS and CDR2 as YYNGEE. This chain's CDR3 is CASSVGIFRTGNSPLHF. The CDR3 coding sequence is TGTGCCAGCAGCGTAGGCATTTTTCGAACAGGGAATTCACCCCTCCACTTT.

This clone has only a few counts. This sequence joins TRBV7-6 and TRBJ2-6; maybe TRBD2 (5 bases). Germline CDR1 and CDR2: SGHVS and FNYEAQ. The CDR3 contains 17 residues. Trimming took 1 base from V and 0 from J, leaving 10 bases between them. The CDR3 loop reads CASSLGGLGSGANVLTF. CDR3 nucleotide sequence: TGTGCCAGCAGCTTAGGAGGGCTCGGCTCTGGGGCCAACGTCCTGACTTTC. Filled out from reference TRBV7-6 and TRBJ2-6, the complete variable domain reads GAGVSQSPRYKVTKRGQDVALRCDPISGHVSLYWYRQALGQGPEFLTYFNYEAQQDKSGLPNDRFSAERPEGSISTLTIQRTEQRDSAMYRCASSLGGLGSGANVLTFGAGSRLTVL.